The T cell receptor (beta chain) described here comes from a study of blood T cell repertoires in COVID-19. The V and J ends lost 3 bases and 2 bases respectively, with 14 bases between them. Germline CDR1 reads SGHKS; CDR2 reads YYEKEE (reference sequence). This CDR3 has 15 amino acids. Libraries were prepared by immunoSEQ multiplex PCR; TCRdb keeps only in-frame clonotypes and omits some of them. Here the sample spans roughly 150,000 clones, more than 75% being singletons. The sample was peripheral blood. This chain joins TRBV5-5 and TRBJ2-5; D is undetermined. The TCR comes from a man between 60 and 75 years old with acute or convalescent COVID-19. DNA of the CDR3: TGTGCCAGCAGCTCCCAAGTGGTCAGACAAGAGACCCAGTACTTC. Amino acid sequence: CASSSQVVRQETQYF.